This T cell receptor (beta chain) appears in the sequencing data of a study of Graves' ophthalmopathy and Graves' hyperthyroidism. Study results and caveats: Sensitivity of roughly 71% and specificity of roughly 78% were achieved by the model that predicted ophthalmopathy progression. The majority of expanded thyroid clonotypes above 0.001 frequency also occurred in blood.

Germline V CDR1 and CDR2: SGHKS, YYEKEE (reference sequence). V lost 1 base, J lost 4 bases, and 11 bases lay in between. The CDR3 consists of 14 residues. At least ten counts were recorded for this clonotype. No antigen is known for it. Scientists amplified the TCR beta CDR3 regions from RNA transcripts. An opening RT-PCR round employed HTBI primers and preceded a second-round multiplex PCR. Using its own MiXCR run on the multiplex PCR reads, TCRdb lists one record per CDR3 protein. In the table there are some 380,000 distinct CDR3 sequences, approximately 15% of which are singletons. Sequenced sample: peripheral blood. This sequence originates from a woman aged 18-30 years with stable Graves' hyperthyroidism. This rearrangement joins TRBV5-5 to TRBJ1-1; no reliable D call. This CDR3 is CASSLLGLGTEAFF. The CDR3 region has the DNA TGTGCCAGCAGCTTGCTAGGCCTGGGCACTGAAGCTTTCTTT.